This T cell receptor (beta chain) was identified in a study of shared clonotypes between healthy human individuals (dated by TCRdb to 2018 to 2020). With regard to the full study: Three men and two women, aged 18 to 49 years, made up the cohort. For each donor, CD4 naive and CD4 memory were each given three plates, CD8 naive was given two plates, and CD8 memory was given one plate. The study deeply sequenced blood TCR repertoires of five healthy adults to estimate repertoire size and the extent of clonotype sharing between individuals. Libraries were prepared and TCR repertoires were sequenced by different laboratories using diverse techniques, in order to increase sequencing depth and limit assay-specific biases. Between about 0.85 and 10 billion PBMCs per donor were obtained by leukapheresis.

TCR CDR3 regions were amplified from genomic DNA by multiplex PCR using the deep immunoSEQ assay. For each cell subset, the extracted genomic DNA was distributed evenly across all wells of several immunoSEQ 96-well plates, and each plate served as one replicate. Each replicate PCR for sorted subsets received about 200 ng genomic DNA, equal to 28,000 or so T cell genomes. Purified libraries were quantified with a Qubit 3.0 fluorometer, sized on a Bioanalyzer 2100, and re-quantified with the KAPA Library Quantification kit. Each immunoSEQ 96-well plate was sequenced on its own single-read 150-cycle Illumina NextSeq 550 flow cell. The source study handled its data this way. Because only junctional sequences without quality scores were contained in the immunoSEQ output, filtering matching that applied to full-length reads could not be performed. Sequences were annotated with PyIR, a Python wrapper for IgBLAST v1.9, and V/J genes and CDR3 were assigned using IMGT germline references. Reads were removed for weak V/J assignments (E-value above 1e-6), missing CDR3, stop codons, out-of-frame junctions, or ambiguous translated residues. V3J clonotypes were defined by identical inferred V gene, J gene, and CDR3 amino acid sequence. Percentage overlap between repertoires was calculated by dividing the number of shared unique clonotypes by the size of the smaller repertoire. RTK rarefaction, the Chao1 estimator, and Recon v2.1 estimates of unobserved clonotypes were used to assess repertoire richness. Generation probabilities were computed with OLGA for all TCRbeta clonotypes obtained by the gDNA method from several donors. In its TCRdb copy, this immuneACCESS table keeps in-frame sequences only and misses some clones. Where compared with another copy, unresolved V genes explain less than half of these, and the others have no known cause. The DNA was the basis for D and trimming; V, J and clone size are from that table. A total of over 2 million clones appear in this sample, around 92% of them only once. Of the sample, approximately 0.39% falls within the top ten clones.

The CDR3, from cysteine to phenylalanine, totals 14 residues. The kept DNA is CDR3 alone, 42 bases in frame from the first base. Trimming costs V 5 bases and J 5 bases, and their ends lie 15 bases apart. CDR1 and CDR2 are read off the germline V gene (reference sequence) as MNHNY and SVGAGI. What the work shows at the level of the full study, not this receptor alone: Higher generation probabilities were observed for clonotypes shared by all four sorted-subset donors than for non-shared clonotypes. When several donors were compared, the shared fraction of clonotypes was about 5.4% for naive CD4, approximately 3.3% for naive CD8, roughly 2.5% for memory CD4, and less than 0.45% for memory CD8. Estimated clonotype richness was generally larger for naive than for memory subsets. Even with the large sequencing depth, rarefaction of the sorted-subset datasets indicated that sequencing was incomplete. Because the study included only a small number of donors, the genetic and exposure-history diversity represented was limited. Sampling was limited to blood, and TCR repertoires in tissue likely differ from TCR repertoires in blood. Pairwise subsampling indicated that sequencing depth was expected to affect the degree of clonotype sharing among donors.

Notes on this clone: The antigen it binds to is not known. Base qualities were left out, and no much larger clone turns up one base away.

Healthy HIV-negative adults with no recently reported acute infections or vaccinations were included as donors. Every donor was a Caucasian adult residing in Nashville, Tennessee, USA. CD4+ T cells were enriched by magnetic negative selection; naive cells were then positively selected on CD45RA, and the negative fraction formed the memory subset. Blood was obtained by leukapheresis, after which PBMCs were separated by Ficoll-Histopaque density gradient centrifugation and cryopreserved in liquid nitrogen vapor phase. Purity and quantity of every magnetically sorted T cell population were checked by analytical flow cytometry. Genomic DNA was isolated from every sorted fraction and measured by UV absorbance on a Nanodrop 2000c.

This receptor was obtained from a man aged 18 to 35 in good health. Some clones in this sample may be carry-over from other donors' samples. The sample comprised naive CD4+ T cells from PBMCs. Taken with the paper, the label for cell subset or site translates to: CD45RA+ positively selected. The chain employs TRBV6-6 and TRBJ2-5, and perhaps TRBD2 as D gene, on 5 matching bases. The encoded CDR3 is CASSQERRGETQYF. In nucleotide form, the sequence is TGTGCCAGCAGTCAGGAAAGGCGCGGGGAGACCCAGTACTTC.